A selection of T cell receptor beta chains follows, all from one sample in a study of cytomegalovirus exposure and HLA in healthy donors. Assay used: immunoSEQ multiplex PCR; TCRdb lists only in-frame clones, some missing. The data show over 40,000 clones, roughly nine tenths seen once. The sample consisted of PBMCs. The source of these receptors is a woman aged 40 to 49 in good health and CMV-seropositive. Both conserved end residues are part of each CDR3. A D gene is named only where the DNA matches it firmly. Some rows mark clone size as missing; the rest say once, few, many or name a class of expanded clone.

v_gene	j_gene	abundance	d_gene	CDR3aa	CDR3nt
TRBV5-4	TRBJ2-7	.	TRBD1	CASSFGQGSYEQYF	TGTGCCAGCAGCTTCGGACAGGGCTCCTACGAGCAGTACTTC
TRBV28	TRBJ1-1	.	.	CASSLGLRAEAFF	TGTGCCAGCAGTTTGGGGCTTCGTGCTGAAGCTTTCTTT
TRBV5-6	TRBJ2-3	.	TRBD1	CASSPRDRFTDTQYF	TGTGCCAGCAGCCCCCGGGACAGATTCACAGATACGCAGTATTTT
TRBV5-6	TRBJ2-1	.	.	CASSRQRNEQFF	TGTGCCAGCAGCCGACAACGCAATGAGCAGTTCTTC
TRBV5-4	TRBJ1-1	.	.	CASSLVSGLDTEAFF	TGTGCCAGCAGCTTGGTTTCAGGGTTAGATACTGAAGCTTTCTTT
TRBV7-6	TRBJ2-1	once	.	CASSQSGAQANEQFF	TGTGCCAGCAGCCAATCAGGGGCACAGGCCAATGAGCAGTTCTTC
TRBV5-1	TRBJ1-1	.	.	CASSSNRAEAFF	TGCGCCAGCAGCTCCAACAGGGCTGAAGCTTTCTTT
TRBV6-6	TRBJ2-7	.	.	CASSLPTTYPYEQYF	TGTGCCAGCAGTTTACCGACTACCTACCCCTACGAGCAGTACTTC
TRBV7-8	TRBJ2-1	.	.	CASSLLTEQFF	TGTGCCAGCAGCTTGCTCACAGAGCAGTTCTTC
TRBV28	TRBJ2-2	.	.	CASSSPGPSTGELFF	TGTGCCAGCAGTTCACCAGGGCCCAGCACCGGGGAGCTGTTTTTT
TRBV7-9	TRBJ2-2	.	TRBD2	CASSLVLAGEELFF	TGTGCCAGCAGCTTAGTACTAGCGGGAGAGGAGCTGTTTTTT
TRBV19	TRBJ1-1	.	TRBD1	CASTRQGASSTEAFF	TGTGCCAGTACCCGACAGGGGGCCTCCTCCACTGAAGCTTTCTTT
TRBV4-1	TRBJ2-3	.	TRBD2	CASSQSGGLGDTQYF	TGCGCCAGCAGCCAATCCGGGGGGTTGGGAGATACGCAGTATTTT
TRBV14	TRBJ2-1	.	TRBD2	CASSSPPGGFYNEQFF	TGTGCCAGCAGCTCCCCTCCGGGGGGGTTCTACAATGAGCAGTTCTTC
TRBV5-6	TRBJ2-5	.	.	CASSSLQTQYF	TGTGCCAGCAGCTCCCTCCAGACCCAGTACTTC
TRBV6-1	TRBJ2-7	.	.	CASSPRRTGYEQYF	TGTGCCAGCAGTCCCCGAAGAACCGGCTACGAGCAGTACTTC
TRBV6-5	TRBJ1-1	.	.	CASSLTQNTEAFF	TGTGCCAGCAGTCTTACACAGAACACTGAAGCTTTCTTT
TRBV7-2	TRBJ1-5	few	.	CASSFSRSNQPQHF	TGTGCCAGCAGCTTCAGCAGGAGCAATCAGCCCCAGCATTTT
TRBV6-5	TRBJ2-7	.	TRBD1	CASRETGTYEQYF	TGTGCCAGCAGAGAGACAGGGACCTACGAGCAGTACTTC
TRBV28	TRBJ2-1	few	TRBD1	CASSENRDSTFSYNEQFF	TGTGCCAGCAGTGAAAACCGGGACAGCACTTTCTCCTACAATGAGCAGTTCTTC
TRBV7-9	TRBJ2-1	.	TRBD1	CASSADRGGEQFF	TGTGCCAGCAGCGCCGACAGGGGGGGTGAGCAGTTCTTC
TRBV10-3	TRBJ1-1	once	.	CATGGAETGTEAFF	TGTGCCACCGGGGGGGCAGAGACTGGCACTGAAGCTTTCTTT
TRBV6-5	TRBJ2-7	.	.	CASSYGTLSSYEQYF	TGTGCCAGCAGTTACGGGACTCTAAGCTCCTACGAGCAGTACTTC
TRBV6-1	TRBJ2-3	.	TRBD2	CASSAASGSDTQYF	TGTGCCAGCAGTGCGGCTAGCGGGTCAGATACGCAGTATTTT
TRBV5-5	TRBJ2-3	.	TRBD1	CASSLAGTGGLTDTQYF	TGTGCCAGCAGCCTGGCCGGGACAGGGGGCCTCACAGATACGCAGTATTTT
TRBV7-2	TRBJ1-2	.	.	CASTPGSSGGYTF	TGTGCCAGCACTCCCGGGAGCTCAGGTGGCTACACCTTC
TRBV15	TRBJ2-7	.	.	CATSSVWRSSYEQYF	TGTGCCACCAGCAGCGTCTGGAGGTCCTCCTACGAGCAGTACTTC
TRBV28	TRBJ2-3	.	.	CASSLLTDTQYF	TGTGCCAGCAGTTTACTCACAGATACGCAGTATTTT
TRBV5-5	TRBJ1-2	.	.	CASSLERTAVWSSTF	TGTGCCAGCAGCTTGGAAAGGACAGCTGTCTGGTCTAGCACCTTC
TRBV6-6	TRBJ2-7	.	TRBD1	CASSPAGTGTYEQYF	TGTGCCAGCAGCCCCGCCGGGACAGGGACCTACGAGCAGTACTTC
TRBV13	TRBJ2-7	.	.	CASSPQGQLTYEQYF	TGTGCCAGCAGCCCTCAGGGACAATTGACCTACGAGCAGTACTTC
TRBV9	TRBJ2-1	.	.	CASRRDRDVGEQFF	TGTGCCAGCCGCCGGGATAGGGATGTAGGTGAGCAGTTCTTC
TRBV25-1	TRBJ2-6	.	TRBD1	CASTGTGHQGANVLTF	TGTGCCAGCACCGGGACAGGGCACCAGGGGGCCAACGTCCTGACTTTC
TRBV7-9	TRBJ2-7	few	TRBD1	CATVRGQGAGEQYF	TGTGCCACGGTCCGAGGACAGGGGGCCGGCGAGCAGTACTTC
TRBV7-2	TRBJ2-2	.	.	CASSPRNYGGELFF	TGTGCCAGCAGCCCCCGTAATTACGGCGGGGAGCTGTTTTTT
TRBV28	TRBJ2-7	.	TRBD2	CASSLGTSGEQYF	TGTGCCAGCAGTTTGGGGACTAGTGGCGAGCAGTACTTC
TRBV11-2	TRBJ1-6	.	.	CASSLSGIGDSPLHF	TGTGCCAGCAGCTTATCCGGCATCGGAGATTCACCCCTCCACTTT
TRBV15	TRBJ2-7	.	TRBD1	CATSRERQGTYEQYF	TGTGCCACCAGCAGGGAAAGACAGGGGACCTACGAGCAGTACTTC
TRBV15	TRBJ2-5	.	.	CATSRLDSQETQYF	TGTGCCACCAGCAGACTTGACAGCCAAGAGACCCAGTACTTC
TRBV30	TRBJ2-7	.	.	CAWGRGSSYEQYF	TGTGCCTGGGGAAGGGGGAGTTCCTACGAGCAGTACTTC
TRBV5-6	TRBJ2-7	few	TRBD1	CASKQGASYEQYF	TGTGCCAGTAAGCAGGGGGCCTCCTACGAGCAGTACTTC
TRBV5-1	TRBJ2-3	.	.	CASSLEGGTDTQYF	TGCGCCAGCAGCTTGGAGGGGGGCACAGATACGCAGTATTTT
TRBV27	TRBJ1-5	.	.	CARPTHRFNQPQHF	TGTGCCAGGCCCACCCACAGGTTTAATCAGCCCCAGCATTTT
TRBV7-6	TRBJ2-5	.	.	CASSPPADGGTQYF	TGTGCCAGCAGTCCTCCCGCGGACGGGGGGACCCAGTACTTC
TRBV2	TRBJ1-2	.	.	CASSDGGLYGYTF	TGTGCCAGCAGTGACGGCGGCCTCTATGGCTACACCTTC
TRBV29-1	TRBJ1-1	.	.	CSVDGQRNTEAFF	TGCAGCGTTGATGGACAGAGAAACACTGAAGCTTTCTTT
TRBV11-2	TRBJ2-5	.	.	CASSSYRGSQETQYF	TGTGCCAGCAGCTCCTATCGGGGGTCCCAAGAGACCCAGTACTTC
TRBV7-2	TRBJ2-7	.	TRBD2	CASSAAGGNYEQYF	TGTGCCAGCAGCGCCGCGGGGGGGAACTACGAGCAGTACTTC